Following are 8 T cell receptor beta chains from one sample sequenced in a study of tissue T cells after allogeneic stem cell transplantation. The time point denotes: mouse harvest day 14 after allogeneic transplant. Mouse grafts combined 10^7 T-cell-depleted bone marrow cells with 10^6 splenic CD5+ T cells. TCRdb keeps only in-frame clones here, not all; method: immunoSEQ multiplex PCR. The sample lists approximately 9,000 clones, under 40% seen once, with around 5.4% in the top ten. The sequenced sample consisted of skin. These receptors were taken from a female BALB/c mouse given C57BL/6 T cells with graft-versus-host disease after an allogeneic hematopoietic cell transplant.

This clone showed up just a few times. Germline and genes here are mouse. The CDR3 end lies 1 residue beyond the end of the read and is filled in from the germline J gene. This chain joins TRBV17 and TRBJ1-4; 7 bases line up with TRBD1. Germline CDR1 and CDR2: MNHDT and YYDKIL. Trimming took 2 bases from V and 4 from J; bases not matched to a gene: 7. CDR3 length: 16 amino acids. This CDR3 is CASSRIGAGGNERLFF. The CDR3 DNA, read in part, is TGTGCTAGCAGTAGAATCGGGGCAGGGGGCAACGAAAGATTATTT.

This clone is classed as medium-sized. Any gene name here is a mouse gene name. Read sequence stops 1 residue before the CDR3 end, and the germline J gene provides the missing end. The chain carries TRBV12-1 and TRBJ2-7; TRBD2 aligns across 8 bases. With V trimmed by 0 bases and J by 4 bases, 4 bases remained unmatched. The CDR3 length is 14 residues. Germline CDR1 is SGHSN and CDR2 is HYEKVE. The sequenced CDR3 bases are TGTGCCAGCTCTCTCTCGCTGGGGGGTTATGAACAGTAC. Its translation is CASSLSLGGYEQY. The CDR3 reads in full as CASSLSLGGYEQYF.

For this clone: One junction end disagrees with the germline gene, perhaps due to a read error. The germline and genes are mouse ones. Read sequence stops 1 residue before the CDR3 end, and the germline J gene provides the missing end. The genes are TRBV29 and TRBJ2-1; D is possibly TRBD2 (5 bases). Germline-derived CDR1 and CDR2 are MSHET and SYDVDS. CDR3 size: 15 residues. This CDR3 reads CASSPTTDNYSEQFF. Partial CDR3 DNA: TGTGCTAGCAGCCCCACGACTGATAACTATTCTGAGCAGTTC.

To note about this clone: The gene names here belong to mouse. Read coverage stops 1 residue before the CDR3 terminus; the germline J gene supplies the remainder. The J gene is TRBJ1-3, the V gene TRBV12-2, with 8 positions matching TRBD1. With 1 base clipped from V and 2 bases from J, the junction kept 3 bases outside the gene matches. The germline V gene encodes CDR1 SGHLS and CDR2 HYDKME. There are 15 residues in the CDR3. The CDR3 is CASSLLQGAGNTLYF. The sequenced CDR3 bases are TGTGCCAGCTCTCTGTTACAGGGGGCTGGAAATACGCTCTAT.

Regarding this clone: Gene names are the mouse ones. Read sequence stops 1 residue before the CDR3 end, and the germline J gene provides the missing end. This chain joins TRBV13-1 and TRBJ2-5; 9 nucleotides agree with TRBD2. Germline V lookup: CDR1 NSHNY, CDR2 SYGAGN. CDR3 length: 13 residues. V was pared by 5 bases and J by 3 bases, with 1 base of the junction left unmatched. This CDR3 reads CASSWGGQDTQYF. The CDR3 DNA, read in part, is TGTGCCAGCAGCTGGGGGGGACAAGACACCCAGTAC.

A note on this clone: Genes and germline come from the mouse. The read ends 1 residue before the CDR3 terminus; that terminus is restored from the germline J gene. The chain has TRBV1 and TRBJ1-6; TRBD1 agrees at 9 bases. TRBJ1-6 is an open reading frame, and its role is uncertain. Trimming cost V 3 bases and J 7 bases; bases outside gene matches: 4. CDR1 is NSQYPW and CDR2 is LRSPGD in the germline V gene (reference sequence). The CDR3 loop spans 15 amino acids. The sequenced CDR3 bases are TGCACCTGCAGTGCCCGGGACAGGGTGAATTCGCCCCTCTAC. Translation gives CTCSARDRVNSPLY. The complete CDR3 reads CTCSARDRVNSPLYF.

This clone was seen more than once but under ten times. Gene names and germline match the mouse. Sequencing ends 1 residue short of the CDR3 end; the germline J gene provides the rest. The rearrangement joins TRBV1 to TRBJ1-1; 8 bases line up with TRBD1. Germline V gene data show CDR1 as NSQYPW and CDR2 as LRSPGD (reference sequence). The V and J ends lost 3 bases and 4 bases, in that order; junction bases with no gene match: 4. The CDR3 extends over 14 amino acids. The CDR3 reads CTCSAQGASTEVFF. The CDR3 bases that were read are TGCACCTGCAGTGCGCAGGGGGCGTCCACAGAAGTCTTC.

For this clone: Mouse names are used for the genes. The CDR3 goes on 1 residue after the read ends, and that part is filled in from the germline J gene. The chain is built from TRBV31 and TRBJ2-7; TRBD2 matches 12 bases. Germline-derived CDR1 and CDR2 are GKSSPN and SITVG. V lost 3 bases to trimming and J lost 5 bases; unmatched junction nucleotides: 2. The CDR3 runs 13 residues. CDR3 bases read: TGTGCCTGGAGCCGGGACTGGGGGGATGAACAGTAC. Residues: CAWSRDWGDEQY. The entire CDR3 protein reads CAWSRDWGDEQYF.